This T cell receptor (beta chain) is drawn from a study of cytomegalovirus exposure and HLA in healthy donors listed by TCRdb under 2017. About the investigation overall: According to a later analysis, one platform produced both the 120 validation repertoires and the roughly 660 repertoires of the first cohort. A separate validation cohort of roughly 130 different subjects was used in addition to the 666-subject first cohort. To predict cytomegalovirus infection status, the study combined high-throughput TCR immunosequencing, statistical association of individual TCRs with disease status, and machine learning. The aim of the study was to test whether cataloging public T cell receptors could identify signatures of past pathogen exposure. What the work shows at the level of the full study, not this receptor alone: In vitro tests confirmed that a few of the cytomegalovirus-associated TCR beta chains recognize cytomegalovirus antigens. According to the authors, the approach could potentially be generalized to other disease states and immunological phenotypes. A later analysis had no HLA typing for the validation cohort, so co-occurrence there was scored across all 130 or so repertoires. Across donors, most TCR sequences were observed very rarely, whereas some public TCRs were present in many individuals. Cytomegalovirus status was reported to be diagnosed by the classifier with high specificity and sensitivity in both the original and validation cohorts. The study listed approximately 150 TCR beta chains as associated with cytomegalovirus. A later analysis found that TCRs clustered in the first cohort also tended to co-occur in the 120 or so validation repertoires, with more than 90% of cluster scores above 0.

The library came from the immunoSEQ multiplex PCR assay. Concerning the study's data processing: A statistical classification framework was developed to diagnose cytomegalovirus status using the catalog of TCR beta chain sequences. The clones in this table, taken by TCRdb from immuneACCESS, are in-frame only. Not every clone is retained; where verified, under half of the shortfall comes from an unresolved V gene, and the cause of the rest is unknown. The V and J calls and clone size were taken over from that table, and D and trimming were inferred from the DNA. The sample contains just over 80,000 clones, about 96% of them found a single time. Approximately 1.4% of the sample comes from the top ten. There are 13 amino acids in the CDR3, from cysteine to phenylalanine inclusive. The sequence is cut down to CDR3 DNA, 39 bases in frame from base 1. Here V drops 0 bases and J drops 10 bases, and the junction holds 5 bases not matched to any gene. The germline V gene supplies CDR1 SGHDT and CDR2 YYEEEE.

The donors belonged to the validation cohort of over a hundred subjects, which was separate from the roughly 670-subject first cohort. On this clone: The antigen it binds to is not known. Base qualities are not at hand, and no much larger clone is one base apart.

Sequenced sample: PBMCs. The sequence joins TRBV5-6 to TRBJ2-3, with 7 junctional bases fitting TRBD2. This clonotype was obtained from a woman aged 18-29 years in good health and CMV-seronegative. The bases are TGTGCCAGCAGCTTGGCGGCGGGGGAGGCGCAGTATTTT. Translated, this is CASSLAAGEAQYF.